This T cell receptor beta chain originates from a study of T-cell memory formation after mild COVID-19. A single record per CDR3 protein comes from TCRdb applying MiXCR to the 5' RACE reads. This sample has 400,000 to 500,000 distinct CDR3 sequences, with 15% to 20% found just once. Germline V gene lookup returns CDR1 MNHNS and CDR2 SASEGT. V was shortened by 8 bases and J by 10 bases, with 9 bases between the two germline ends. CDR3 size: 11 residues. In regard to this clonotype: Its antigen is currently unknown.

Overall study results and limits: Researchers found some responding clones in pre-infection memory, a sign that cross-reactive memory joined. CD4+ contracting clones lay mainly in CM and EM, CD8+ ones in EMRA.

The receptor's source is a man aged 18 to 35 who had mild COVID-19 (a few samples of this study predate the infection). Cell type and time point are not known. The source material was PBMCs or a T cell subset sorted from them (not recorded which). V is TRBV6-1 and J is TRBJ1-6, with D possibly being TRBD1 (5 bases). CDR3 protein: CASFGDSPLHF. CDR3 coding DNA: TGTGCCAGCTTTGGGGACTCACCCCTCCACTTT.